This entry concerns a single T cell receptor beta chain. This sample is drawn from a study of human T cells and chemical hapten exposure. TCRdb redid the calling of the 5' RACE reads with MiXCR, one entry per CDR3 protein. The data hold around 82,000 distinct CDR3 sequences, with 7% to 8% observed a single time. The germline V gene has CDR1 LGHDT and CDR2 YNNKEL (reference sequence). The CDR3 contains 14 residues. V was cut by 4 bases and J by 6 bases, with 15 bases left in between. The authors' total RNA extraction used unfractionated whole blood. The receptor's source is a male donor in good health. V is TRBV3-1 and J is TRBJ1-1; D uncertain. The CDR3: CASSRHQDGAEAFF. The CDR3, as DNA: TGTGCCAGCAGCCGACACCAGGACGGGGCTGAAGCTTTCTTT.